This T cell receptor beta chain is drawn from a study of CD8+ T cells in alopecia areata (dated by TCRdb to about 2018). With regard to the full study: The treated patients took part in an open-label pilot trial in which moderate-to-severe alopecia areata was treated with oral tofacitinib at 5 to 10 mg twice daily. Patients received tofacitinib for 6 to 18 months and were then followed off drug for 6 months to check for delayed response and recurrence. For the treated patients, the SALT score, which quantifies what percentage of scalp surface area is affected, served as the measure of disease severity. High-throughput TCRbeta sequencing was used to examine T cell clonal expansion in alopecia areata in both the C3H/HeJ mouse model and human patients. In humans, TCRbeta sequencing was performed on scalp tissue and on sorted CD4+ and CD8+ peripheral blood T cells from healthy controls and from patients with patchy or totalis/universalis alopecia areata. Biopsies were taken from tofacitinib-treated patients at baseline and again at 4 and 24 weeks into treatment, and several of those patients also had a later scalp biopsy. Clonality in the scalp was compared among normal scalp (n=4), patchy alopecia areata scalp (n=8), and alopecia totalis/universalis scalp (n=8). RNA came from the PAXgene miRNA kit for fixed scalp, the miRNeasy kit for PBMCs, and the RNeasy kit for mouse skin. immunoSEQ multiplex PCR using 35 Vbeta forward primers and 13 Jbeta reverse primers was used to amplify TCRbeta CDR3 regions.

The paper's findings and limits, for the study overall: During tofacitinib treatment, many expanded lesional clones stuck around in both scalp and blood, and this persistence may partly explain why relapse happens after treatment is stopped. Because the treated cohort was small and included a single nonresponder, larger studies are needed to assess links between baseline CD8+ expansion and response. Higher clonality and more expanded CD8+ clones were observed in lesional scalp than in normal scalp, particularly in alopecia totalis/universalis, a finding suggestive of antigenic drive. Tofacitinib significantly lowered scalp clonality and the number of expanded CD8+ clones among the top 100 scalp clones. TCR sequences shared between patients were less clear than in mice, possibly partly because of HLA diversity in the patient population. Resident alphabeta T cells in normal human skin are also sequenced, complicating scalp TCR repertoire analysis, unlike mouse skin dominated by gammadelta T cells.

The method was the immunoSEQ multiplex PCR assay. For TCR sequencing, RNA was extracted from every sample and reverse transcribed into cDNA to serve as template. SuperScript III was used for first-strand cDNA synthesis, primed with a 2:1 mix of oligo-dT and random hexamers. A synthetic immune receptor repertoire was used to assess amplification bias, and residual bias was removed computationally. The paper's processing steps were these. Raw reads were preprocessed to remove errors, and CDR3 was defined according to IMGT conventions as the region from the conserved cysteine to phenylalanine. Clonality was computed as 1 minus the Shannon entropy, with the entropy normalized by log2 of the number of productive unique TCRs. Whether scalp clones were CD4 or CD8 was inferred by matching scalp TCRbeta sequences against CD4 and CD8 repertoires sorted from blood. As stored in TCRdb, this immuneACCESS dataset retains in-frame rearrangements with V and J assigned. A fraction of the clones does not appear; measured against another copy, unresolved V genes explain less than half of the discrepancy, and the remainder lacks a known reason. V, J and clone size were drawn from that table, and D and trimming were deduced from the DNA. This sample holds 100,000 to 130,000 clones; 84% were observed only once. The ten largest clones capture under 25% of the sample.

In the paper's terms, the time point label means: 24 weeks on oral tofacitinib. The sample's treatment or condition label, decoded: oral pan-JAK inhibitor, 5-10 mg twice daily. Lesional scalp punch biopsies and peripheral blood were collected from alopecia areata patients. PBMCs were isolated by density centrifugation and stained for CD3, CD4 and CD8, after which CD4+ and CD8+ T cells were sorted on a FACSAria. V is cut by 4 bases and J by 5 bases, and the space between the germline ends is 17 bases. The CDR3 measures 15 amino acids from cysteine to phenylalanine. Only the CDR3 region is kept as DNA, spanning 45 bases read in frame from base 1. The germline V gene sets CDR1 to MGHRA and CDR2 to YSYEKL. Remarks on this clone: What antigen it recognizes has not been identified. No base-level quality is on record; no much larger clone is a single base apart.

The chain joins TRBV4-1 to TRBJ2-5; the D gene cannot be named for sure. The source of this sequence is a human donor with alopecia areata. This sample comprised CD8+ T cells sorted from blood, obtained at week 24, from a patient treated with tofacitinib. The CDR3 amino acid sequence is: CASSPEGPRRETQYF. The nucleotides read TGCGCCAGCAGCCCGGAAGGGCCGCGCCGGGAGACCCAGTACTTC.